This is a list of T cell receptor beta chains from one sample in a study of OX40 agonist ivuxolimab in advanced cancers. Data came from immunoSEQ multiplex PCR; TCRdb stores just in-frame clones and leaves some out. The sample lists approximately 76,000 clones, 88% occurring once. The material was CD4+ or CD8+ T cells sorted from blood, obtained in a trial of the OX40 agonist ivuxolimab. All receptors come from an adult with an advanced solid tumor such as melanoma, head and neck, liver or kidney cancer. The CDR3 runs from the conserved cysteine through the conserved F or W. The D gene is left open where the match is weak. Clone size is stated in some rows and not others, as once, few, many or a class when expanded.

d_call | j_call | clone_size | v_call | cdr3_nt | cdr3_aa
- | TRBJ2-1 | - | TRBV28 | TGTGCCAGCAGTTTAGGGGCTACCAGCTCCTACAATGAGCAGTTCTTC | CASSLGATSSYNEQFF
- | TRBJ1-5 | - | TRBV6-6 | TGTGCCAGCAGTTACCCCTCTCTGCCCCAGCATTTT | CASSYPSLPQHF
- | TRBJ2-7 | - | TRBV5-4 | TGTGCCAGCAGCCCGGACAGGACTACCTACGAGCAGTACTTC | CASSPDRTTYEQYF
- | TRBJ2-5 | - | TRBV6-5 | TGTGCCAGCAGTTACGCGTCCGGCCGCGGGGAGACCCAGTACTTC | CASSYASGRGETQYF
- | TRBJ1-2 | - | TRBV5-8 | TGTGCCAGCAGCTTATCTCAGCCGTTGGCTTACTATGGCTACACCTTC | CASSLSQPLAYYGYTF
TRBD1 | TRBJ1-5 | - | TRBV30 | TGTGCCTGGACCCTCAGGGGGTTTAGCAATCAGCCCCAGCATTTT | CAWTLRGFSNQPQHF
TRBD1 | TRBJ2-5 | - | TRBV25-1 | TGTGCCAGCAGTCAAGGACAGGCCAACCTAGAGACCCAGTACTTC | CASSQGQANLETQYF
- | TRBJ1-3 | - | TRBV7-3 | TGTGCCAGCAGCTTAGGGCAGGTCGACTCTGGAAACACCATATATTTT | CASSLGQVDSGNTIYF
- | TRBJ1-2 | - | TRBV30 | TGTGCCTGGAGTGTCGGGGTGGGGGACACCTTC | CAWSVGVGDTF
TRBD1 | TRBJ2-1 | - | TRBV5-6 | TGTGCCAGCAGCTCAGGCTTCTCAGGACAGGGGAACTATGAGCAGTTCTTC | CASSSGFSGQGNYEQFF
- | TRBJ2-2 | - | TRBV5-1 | TGCGCCAGCAGCTTGAGGGCGGAAAACACCGGGGAGCTGTTTTTT | CASSLRAENTGELFF
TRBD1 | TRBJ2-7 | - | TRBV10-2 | TGCGCCAGCAGTAGTCGGGACAGGGGTTACGAGCAGTACTTC | CASSSRDRGYEQYF
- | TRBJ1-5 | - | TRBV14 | TGTGCCAGCGGTACGCACAGAAACAATCAGCCCCAGCATTTT | CASGTHRNNQPQHF
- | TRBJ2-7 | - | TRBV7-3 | TGTGCCAGCAGCTTAAACAGGGACTCAAACGAGCAGTACTTC | CASSLNRDSNEQYF
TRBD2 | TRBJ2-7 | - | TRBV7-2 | TGTGCCAGCAGCTTAGGAGGCGCGGGAGCCTTCTACGAGCAGTACTTC | CASSLGGAGAFYEQYF
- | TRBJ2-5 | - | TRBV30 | TGTGCCTGGACCATGGGCCGCCGTTGGTTGACCCAGTACTTC | CAWTMGRRWLTQYF
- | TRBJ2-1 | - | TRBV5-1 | TGCGCCAGCAGCTTTGAAGGGGGGGAGCAGTTCTTC | CASSFEGGEQFF
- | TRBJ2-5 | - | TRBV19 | TGTGCCAGTAGTACGCAGGGTTTGCAGACCCAGTACTTC | CASSTQGLQTQYF
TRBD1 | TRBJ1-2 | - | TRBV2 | TGTGCCAGCAGGGCGACCGGGACAGGGTCCTATGGCTACACCTTC | CASRATGTGSYGYTF
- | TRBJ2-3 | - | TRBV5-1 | TGCGCCAGCAGCCTCACAGATACGCAGTATTTT | CASSLTDTQYF
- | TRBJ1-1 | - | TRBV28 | TGTGCCAGCAGTTCAACCTCTGAAATGAACACTGAAGCTTTCTTT | CASSSTSEMNTEAFF
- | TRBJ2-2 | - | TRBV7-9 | TGTGCCAGCAGCTTGCTCGGGTTCACCGGGGAGCTGTTTTTT | CASSLLGFTGELFF
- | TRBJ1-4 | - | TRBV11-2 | TGTGCCAGCAGCTTAAGATCCCCAACTAATGAAAAACTGTTTTTT | CASSLRSPTNEKLFF
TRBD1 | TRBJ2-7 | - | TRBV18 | TGTGCCAGCTCCTCATCGGACAGGGGTGAGCAGTACTTC | CASSSSDRGEQYF
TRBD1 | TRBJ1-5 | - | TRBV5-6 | TGTGCCAGCAGCTTAGGACTGGGACAGGATAGCAATCAGCCCCAGCATTTT | CASSLGLGQDSNQPQHF
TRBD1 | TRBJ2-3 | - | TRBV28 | TGTGCCAGCAGCGGCGCCCCGGGGACAGGGTTCTTTGGAGATACGCAGTATTTT | CASSGAPGTGFFGDTQYF
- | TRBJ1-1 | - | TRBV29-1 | TGCAGCGTTCGTCCCCAAGAAATGAACACTGAAGCTTTCTTT | CSVRPQEMNTEAFF
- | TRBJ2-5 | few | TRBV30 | TGTGCCTGGAGGACTCAGGGGCTCCAAGAGACCCAGTACTTC | CAWRTQGLQETQYF
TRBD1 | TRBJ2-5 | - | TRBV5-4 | TGTGCCAGCAGCTTACCCCCGACAGGGAAGGGCGAGACCCAGTACTTC | CASSLPPTGKGETQYF
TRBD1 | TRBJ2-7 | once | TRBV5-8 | TGTGCCAGCAGCTTGGCCGCGACAGGGACCTACGAGCAGTACTTC | CASSLAATGTYEQYF
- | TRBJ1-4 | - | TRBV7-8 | TGTGCCAGCAGCTTTCAACAGGCAAGGGGAGAGGATGCAACTAATGAAAAACTGTTTTTT | CASSFQQARGEDATNEKLFF
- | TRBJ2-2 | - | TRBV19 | TGTGCCAGTAGTATAGGGATGGGCGGAGCGGCCACCGGGGAGCTGTTTTTT | CASSIGMGGAATGELFF
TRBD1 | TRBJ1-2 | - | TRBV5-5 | TGTGCCAGCAGCCCGACAGGGAGGGACTATGGCTACACCTTC | CASSPTGRDYGYTF
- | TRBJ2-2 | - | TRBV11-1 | TGTGCCAGCAGCTTAGGAGTTACCGGGGAGCTGTTTTTT | CASSLGVTGELFF
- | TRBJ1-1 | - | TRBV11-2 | TGTGCCAGCAGCTTAGATGTACGGGGGAACACTGAAGCTTTCTTT | CASSLDVRGNTEAFF
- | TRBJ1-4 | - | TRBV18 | TGTGCCAGCTCACTAGGAAATGAAAAACTGTTTTTT | CASSLGNEKLFF
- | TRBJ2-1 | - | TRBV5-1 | TGCGCCAGCAGCTTGGCTGTAGGCAGGGTCTACAATGAGCAGTTCTTC | CASSLAVGRVYNEQFF
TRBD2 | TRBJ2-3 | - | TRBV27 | TGTGCCAGCAGGTTAGCGGGAGTGAGAGGAGATACGCAGTATTTT | CASRLAGVRGDTQYF
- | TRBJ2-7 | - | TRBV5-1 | TGCGCCAGCAGCTTGGAGGGACGGGGCAAATACGAGCAGTACTTC | CASSLEGRGKYEQYF
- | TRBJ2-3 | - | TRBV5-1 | TGCGCCAGCAGCTTGGTCCCCGAAAGGCTGGATACGCAGTATTTT | CASSLVPERLDTQYF
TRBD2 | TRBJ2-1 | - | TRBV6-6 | TGTGCCAGCTCCGGAGCGGGGGGTGAGCAGTTCTTC | CASSGAGGEQFF